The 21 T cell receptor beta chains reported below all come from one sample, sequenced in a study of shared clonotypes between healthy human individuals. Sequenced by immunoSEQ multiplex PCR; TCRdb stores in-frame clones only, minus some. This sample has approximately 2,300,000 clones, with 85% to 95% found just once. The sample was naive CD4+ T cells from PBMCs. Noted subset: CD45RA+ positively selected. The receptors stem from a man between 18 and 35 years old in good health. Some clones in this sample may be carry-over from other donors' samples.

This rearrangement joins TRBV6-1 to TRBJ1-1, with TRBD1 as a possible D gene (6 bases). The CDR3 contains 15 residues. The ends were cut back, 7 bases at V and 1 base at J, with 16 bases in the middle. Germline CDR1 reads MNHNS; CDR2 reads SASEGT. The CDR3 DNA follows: TGTGCCAGCAACCCAGCAACAGGGTCGAACACTGAAGCTTTCTTT. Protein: CASNPATGSNTEAFF.

In DNA form, the CDR3 reads TGCAGCGGCAAAGCGGGGGCGGGTGAGGAGACCCAGTACTTC. Translated, it gives CSGKAGAGEETQYF. This rearrangement joins TRBV29-1 to TRBJ2-5, with 8 positions matching TRBD2. V dropped 7 bases and J dropped 5; count of bases not matched to a gene: 12. Germline V lookup: CDR1 SQVTM, CDR2 ANQGSEA. The CDR3 totals 14 residues.

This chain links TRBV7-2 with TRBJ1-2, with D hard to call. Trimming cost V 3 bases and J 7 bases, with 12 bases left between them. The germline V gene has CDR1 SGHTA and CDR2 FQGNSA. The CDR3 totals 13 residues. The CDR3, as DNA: TGTGCCAGCAGCTTTAGGGCCGCGGGTGGCTACACCTTC. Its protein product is CASSFRAAGGYTF.

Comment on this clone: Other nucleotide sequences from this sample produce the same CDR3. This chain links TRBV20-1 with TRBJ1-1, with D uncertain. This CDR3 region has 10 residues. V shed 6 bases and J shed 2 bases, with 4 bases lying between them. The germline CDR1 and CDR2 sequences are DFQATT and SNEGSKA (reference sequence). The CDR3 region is CSASNTEAFF. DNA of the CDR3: TGCAGTGCAAGTAACACTGAAGCTTTCTTT.

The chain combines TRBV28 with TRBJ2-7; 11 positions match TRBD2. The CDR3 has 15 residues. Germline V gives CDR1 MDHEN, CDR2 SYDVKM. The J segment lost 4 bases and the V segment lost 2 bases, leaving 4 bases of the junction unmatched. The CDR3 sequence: CASSLDSSGRYEQYF. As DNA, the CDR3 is TGTGCCAGCAGTTTAGACTCTAGCGGGAGGTACGAGCAGTACTTC.

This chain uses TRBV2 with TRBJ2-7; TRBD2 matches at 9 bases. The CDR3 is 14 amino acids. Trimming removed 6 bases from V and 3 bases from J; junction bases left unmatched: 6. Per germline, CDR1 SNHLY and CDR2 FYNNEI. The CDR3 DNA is TGTGCCAGCAGGGGCGGGAGGGCAAACTACGAGCAGTACTTC. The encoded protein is CASRGGRANYEQYF.

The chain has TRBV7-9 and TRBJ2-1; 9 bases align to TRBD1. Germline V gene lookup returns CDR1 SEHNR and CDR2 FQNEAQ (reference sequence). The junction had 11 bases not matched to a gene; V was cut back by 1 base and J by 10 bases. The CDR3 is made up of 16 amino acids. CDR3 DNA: TGTGCCAGCAGCTTAGGCCGGACAGGGGTCGAAGGAGAGCAGTTCTTC. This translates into CASSLGRTGVEGEQFF.

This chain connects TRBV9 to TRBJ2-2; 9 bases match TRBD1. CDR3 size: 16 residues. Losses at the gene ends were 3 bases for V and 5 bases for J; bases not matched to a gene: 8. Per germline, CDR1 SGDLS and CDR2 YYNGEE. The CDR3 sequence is CASSAPQGAVTGELFF. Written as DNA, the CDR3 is TGTGCCAGCAGCGCTCCACAGGGGGCAGTAACCGGGGAGCTGTTTTTT. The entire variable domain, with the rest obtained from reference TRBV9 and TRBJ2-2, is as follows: DSGVTQTPKHLITATGQRVTLRCSPRSGDLSVYWYQQSLDQGLQFLIQYYNGEERAKGNILERFSAQQFPDLHSELNLSSLELGDSALYFCASSAPQGAVTGELFFGEGSRLTVL.

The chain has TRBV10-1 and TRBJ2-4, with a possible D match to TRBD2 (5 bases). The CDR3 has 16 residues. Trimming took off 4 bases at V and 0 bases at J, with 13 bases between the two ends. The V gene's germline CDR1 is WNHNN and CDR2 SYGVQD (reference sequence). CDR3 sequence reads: CASSVAGNLAKNIQYF. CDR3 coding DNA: TGCGCCAGCAGTGTGGCGGGCAACCTAGCCAAAAACATTCAGTACTTC.

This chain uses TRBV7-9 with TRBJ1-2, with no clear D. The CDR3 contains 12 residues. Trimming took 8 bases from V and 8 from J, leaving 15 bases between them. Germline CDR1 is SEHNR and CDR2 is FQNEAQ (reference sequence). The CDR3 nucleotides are TGTGCCAGCGACAATGGCGTACGGGGCTACACCTTC. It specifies CASDNGVRGYTF.

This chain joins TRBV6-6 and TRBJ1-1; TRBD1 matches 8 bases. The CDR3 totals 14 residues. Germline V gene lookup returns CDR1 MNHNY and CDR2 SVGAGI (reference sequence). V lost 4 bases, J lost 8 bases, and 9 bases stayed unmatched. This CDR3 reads CASSSSRGQGEAFF. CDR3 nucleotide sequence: TGTGCCAGCAGTTCCTCTCGCGGACAGGGCGAAGCTTTCTTT.

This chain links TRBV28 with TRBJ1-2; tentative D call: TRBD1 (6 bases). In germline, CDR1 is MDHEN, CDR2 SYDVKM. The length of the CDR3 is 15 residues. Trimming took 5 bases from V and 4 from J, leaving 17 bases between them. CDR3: CASSPGGGNGYGYTF. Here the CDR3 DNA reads TGTGCCAGCAGTCCGGGAGGGGGTAACGGCTATGGCTACACCTTC.

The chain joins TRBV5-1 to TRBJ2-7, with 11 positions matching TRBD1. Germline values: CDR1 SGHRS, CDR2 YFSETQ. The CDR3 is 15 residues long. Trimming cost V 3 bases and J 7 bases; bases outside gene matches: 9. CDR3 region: CASSSGQGALGEQYF. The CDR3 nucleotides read TGCGCCAGCAGCTCCGGACAGGGGGCGTTGGGTGAGCAGTACTTC.

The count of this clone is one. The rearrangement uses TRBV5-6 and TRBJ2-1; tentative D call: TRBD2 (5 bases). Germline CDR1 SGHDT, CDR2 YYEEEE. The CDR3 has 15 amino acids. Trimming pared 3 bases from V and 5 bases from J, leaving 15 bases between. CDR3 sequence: CASSWAGGPNNEQFF. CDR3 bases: TGTGCCAGCAGCTGGGCGGGCGGCCCCAACAATGAGCAGTTCTTC. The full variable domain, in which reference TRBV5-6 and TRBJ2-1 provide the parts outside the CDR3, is DAGVTQSPTHLIKTRGQQVTLRCSPKSGHDTVSWYQQALGQGPQFIFQYYEEEERQRGNFPDRFSGHQFPNYSSELNVNALLLGDSALYLCASSWAGGPNNEQFFGPGTRLTVL.

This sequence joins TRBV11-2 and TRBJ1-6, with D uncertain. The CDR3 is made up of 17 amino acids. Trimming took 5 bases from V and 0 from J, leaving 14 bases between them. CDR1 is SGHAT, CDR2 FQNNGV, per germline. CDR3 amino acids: CASSTARQSSYNSPLHF. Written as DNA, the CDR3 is TGTGCCAGCAGCACAGCGAGGCAGAGCTCCTATAATTCACCCCTCCACTTT.

CDR3 bases: TGCGCCAGCAGCCAGCGCGGAGTCGGGACGGTTTCCTACGAGCAGTACTTC. This encodes CASSQRGVGTVSYEQYF. The J gene is TRBJ2-5, the V gene TRBV4-1; D is perhaps TRBD1 or TRBD2 (5 bases each). The DNA end is more similar to TRBJ2-7, so the J call may be wrong. The CDR3 is 17 amino acids. The germline V gene encodes CDR1 MGHRA and CDR2 YSYEKL.

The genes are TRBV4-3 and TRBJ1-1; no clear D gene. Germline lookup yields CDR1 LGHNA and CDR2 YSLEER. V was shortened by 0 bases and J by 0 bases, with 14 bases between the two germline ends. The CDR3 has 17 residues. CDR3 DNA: TGCGCCAGCAGCCAAGATACGAGTCGGGCTATGAACACTGAAGCTTTCTTT. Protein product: CASSQDTSRAMNTEAFF.

In nucleotides, the CDR3 is TGTGCCAGCAGTGTACGGGACAGGGGTGTCGAGCAGTACTTC. Translating it yields CASSVRDRGVEQYF. The chain couples TRBV6-1 to TRBJ2-7; 10 positions match TRBD1. The CDR3 covers 14 residues. The ends lost 4 bases at V and 6 bases at J; junction bases unmatched: 6. The germline gives CDR1 MNHNS, CDR2 SASEGT.

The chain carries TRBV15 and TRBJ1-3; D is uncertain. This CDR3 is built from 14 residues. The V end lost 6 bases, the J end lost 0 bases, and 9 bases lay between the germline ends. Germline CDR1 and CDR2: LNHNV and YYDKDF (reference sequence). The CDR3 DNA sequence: TGTGCCACCAGATGGGGAATCTCTGGAAACACCATATATTTT. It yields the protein CATRWGISGNTIYF.

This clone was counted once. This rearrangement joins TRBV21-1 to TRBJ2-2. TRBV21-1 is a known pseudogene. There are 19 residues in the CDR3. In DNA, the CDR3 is TGTGCCACCCAAACCGCAGGGAATCCGGGACCTTACTCAACCGGGGAGCTGTTTTTT. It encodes CATQTAGNPGPYSTGELFF.

CDR3 protein: CASSLVDDSYEQYF. Here the CDR3 DNA reads TGTGCCAGCAGTTTAGTCGATGATTCCTACGAGCAGTACTTC. The V gene is TRBV28, the J gene TRBJ2-7, with D uncertain. CDR3 size: 14 residues. The germline gives CDR1 MDHEN, CDR2 SYDVKM. The V end was cut by 2 bases, the J end by 1 base, with 9 bases between.